This T cell receptor (beta chain) was obtained from a study of T cells in Graves' hyperthyroidism and ophthalmopathy. This clonotype appeared many times. TCR beta CDR3 region amplification was performed from RNA transcripts. Primed by the HTBI set, a first-round RT-PCR was run on the TCR CDR3. TCRdb itself ran the multiplex PCR reads through MiXCR, one entry per CDR3 protein. The sample consists of around 700,000 distinct CDR3 sequences, approximately 18% of them appearing once. These patients, aged 18 to 65, had recently diagnosed hyperthyroidism lasting under 2 months. The V segment lost 5 bases and the J segment 4 bases; nucleotides outside the gene matches: 7. The germline CDR1 and CDR2 sequences are DFQATT and SNEGSKA (reference sequence). This CDR3 is built from 13 residues.

The material sequenced was blood. This TCR was sampled from a woman between 45 and 60 years old with Graves' hyperthyroidism that later progressed to Graves' ophthalmopathy. The chain couples TRBV20-1 to TRBJ1-2, with 7 bases lining up with TRBD1. The CDR3 loop is CSAWDSRGYGYTF. CDR3 DNA: TGCAGTGCTTGGGACAGTAGGGGCTATGGCTACACCTTC.